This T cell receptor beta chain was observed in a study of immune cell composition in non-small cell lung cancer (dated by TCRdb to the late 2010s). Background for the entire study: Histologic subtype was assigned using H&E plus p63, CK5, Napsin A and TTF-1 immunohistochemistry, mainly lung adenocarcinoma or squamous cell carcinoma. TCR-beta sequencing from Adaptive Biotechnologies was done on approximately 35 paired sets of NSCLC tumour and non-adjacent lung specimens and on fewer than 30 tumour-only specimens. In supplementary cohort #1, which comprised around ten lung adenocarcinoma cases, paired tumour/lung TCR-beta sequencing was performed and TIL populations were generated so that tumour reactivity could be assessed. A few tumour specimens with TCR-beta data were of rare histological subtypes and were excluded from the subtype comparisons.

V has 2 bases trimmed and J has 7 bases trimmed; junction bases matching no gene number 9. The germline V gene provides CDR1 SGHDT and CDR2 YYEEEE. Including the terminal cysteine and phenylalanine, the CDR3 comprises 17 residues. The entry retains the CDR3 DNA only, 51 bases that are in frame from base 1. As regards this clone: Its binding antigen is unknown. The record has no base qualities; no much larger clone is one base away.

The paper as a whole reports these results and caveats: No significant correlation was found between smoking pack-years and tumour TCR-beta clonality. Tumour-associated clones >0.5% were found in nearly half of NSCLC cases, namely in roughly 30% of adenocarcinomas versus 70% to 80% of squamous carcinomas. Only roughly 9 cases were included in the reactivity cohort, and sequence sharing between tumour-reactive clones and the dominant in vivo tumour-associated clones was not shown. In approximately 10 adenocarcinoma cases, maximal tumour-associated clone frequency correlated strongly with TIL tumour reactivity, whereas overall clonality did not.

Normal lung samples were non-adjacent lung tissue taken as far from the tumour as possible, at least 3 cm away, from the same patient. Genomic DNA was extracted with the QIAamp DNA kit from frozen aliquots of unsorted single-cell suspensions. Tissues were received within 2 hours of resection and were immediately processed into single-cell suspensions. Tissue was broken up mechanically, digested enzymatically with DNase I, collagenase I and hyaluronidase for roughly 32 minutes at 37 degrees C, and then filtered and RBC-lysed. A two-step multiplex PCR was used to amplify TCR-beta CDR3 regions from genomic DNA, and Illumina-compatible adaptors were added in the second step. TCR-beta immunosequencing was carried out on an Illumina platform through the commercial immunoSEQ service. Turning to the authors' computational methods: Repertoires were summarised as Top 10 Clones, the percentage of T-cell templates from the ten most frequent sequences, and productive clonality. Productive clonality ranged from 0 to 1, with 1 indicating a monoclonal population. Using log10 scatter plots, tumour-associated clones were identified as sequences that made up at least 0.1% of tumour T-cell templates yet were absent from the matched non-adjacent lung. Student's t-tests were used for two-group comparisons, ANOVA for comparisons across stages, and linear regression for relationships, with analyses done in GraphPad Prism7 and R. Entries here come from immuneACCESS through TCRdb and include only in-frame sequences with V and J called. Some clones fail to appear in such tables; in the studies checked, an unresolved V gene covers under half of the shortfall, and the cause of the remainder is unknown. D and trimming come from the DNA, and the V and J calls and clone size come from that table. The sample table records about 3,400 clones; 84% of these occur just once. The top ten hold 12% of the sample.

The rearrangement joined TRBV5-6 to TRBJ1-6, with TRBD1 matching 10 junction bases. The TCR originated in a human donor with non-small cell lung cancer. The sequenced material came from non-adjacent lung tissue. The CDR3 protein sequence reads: CASSFPVPGQGNSPLHF. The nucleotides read TGTGCCAGCAGCTTCCCAGTCCCGGGACAGGGGAATTCACCCCTCCACTTT.